These T cell receptor beta chains were read from a single sample in a study of CD8 T cells in ankylosing spondylitis. TCRdb used MiXCR to reprocess the 5' RACE reads, holding one entry per CDR3 protein. The sample includes 150,000 to 200,000 distinct CDR3 sequences, 18% of them seen just once. Sequenced: blood, either unsorted or a sorted T cell fraction (not recorded which). These receptors all come from a male donor aged 10-30 years with ankylosing spondylitis or in good health (not recorded which). CDR3s include the opening cysteine and the closing phenylalanine or tryptophan. A D gene is named only where the DNA matches it firmly. Some rows mark clone size as missing; the rest say once, few, many or name a class of expanded clone.

d_gene,abundance,j_gene,v_gene,CDR3nt,CDR3aa
TRBD1,many,TRBJ2-3,TRBV5-6,TGTGCCAGCAGCAGTTTTTCGACAGGGAGCACAGATACGCAGTATTTT,CASSSFSTGSTDTQYF
TRBD1,many,TRBJ2-3,TRBV12-3/TRBV12-4,TGTGCCAGCGCCGGGACAGGGGAAGGAGATACGCAGTATTTT,CASAGTGEGDTQYF
TRBD1,-,TRBJ2-3,TRBV28,TGTGCCACCGGACAGGGGGCATACGATACGCAGTATTTT,CATGQGAYDTQYF
TRBD2,-,TRBJ2-3,TRBV20-1,TGCAGTGCTCGACAAAGCGGGAGGAGCACAGATACGCAGTATTTT,CSARQSGRSTDTQYF
-,many,TRBJ2-1,TRBV20-1,TGCAGTGCTGGCGGTGGAGCGACTTCCTACAATGAGCAGTTCTTC,CSAGGGATSYNEQFF
-,many,TRBJ2-1,TRBV4-3,TGCGCCAGCAGCCAAGGGACCTACAATGAGCAGTTCTTC,CASSQGTYNEQFF
-,-,TRBJ2-3,TRBV28,TGTGCCAGCAGGGGCGCTCAGGACTTCGAGCAGTATTTT,CASRGAQDFEQYF
TRBD2,many,TRBJ2-1,TRBV20-1,TGCAGTGCTTATCGGACTAGCGGGACCGATGAGCAGTTCTTC,CSAYRTSGTDEQFF
TRBD1,-,TRBJ2-7,TRBV28,TGTGCCAGCAGTTTAAACGGACAGGGAACCTACGAGCAGTACTTC,CASSLNGQGTYEQYF
TRBD1,many,TRBJ2-2,TRBV4-2,TGTGCCAGCAGCCAAGACCACAGGGGGCTCTCCGGGGAGCTGTTTTTT,CASSQDHRGLSGELFF
TRBD2,-,TRBJ2-5,TRBV20-1,TGCAGTGCTCGCGACACACTAGCGGCTAACCAAGAGACCCAGTACTTC,CSARDTLAANQETQYF
TRBD1,many,TRBJ2-1,TRBV27,TGTGCCAGCAGTTTATGGCCCCCGGGACAGGGCGGGAATGAGCAGTTCTTC,CASSLWPPGQGGNEQFF
-,-,TRBJ2-3,TRBV28,TGTGCCAGCAGTCCCCTCAGCAGAATTACCACAGATACGCAGTATTTT,CASSPLSRITTDTQYF
-,many,TRBJ1-5,TRBV11-2,TGTGCCAGCAGCTTGGTCTCAGCCCTAGGCCCCCAGCATTTT,CASSLVSALGPQHF
TRBD2,few,TRBJ2-1,TRBV7-9,TGTGCCAGCAGCTCTCCACGGACTAGCGGGAGGGCCGACAATGAGCAGTTCTTC,CASSSPRTSGRADNEQFF
TRBD2,many,TRBJ2-3,TRBV29-1,TGCAGCGTTGCTAGCGGGAGGACCGAAACTAATCAGTATTTT,CSVASGRTETNQYF
TRBD2,-,TRBJ2-1,TRBV12-3/TRBV12-4,TGTGCCAGCAGTTTAAGACTAGCGGGAGACTACAATGAGCAGTTCTTC,CASSLRLAGDYNEQFF
-,many,TRBJ2-1,TRBV20-1,TGCAGTGCCCCGGCTGGCGCCGGAGTCTACAATGAGCAGTTCTTC,CSAPAGAGVYNEQFF
-,many,TRBJ2-3,TRBV6-6,TGTGCCAGCAGTACGGCGGCTAGCACAGATACGCAGTATTTT,CASSTAASTDTQYF
-,few,TRBJ2-3,TRBV10-3,TGTGCCATCAGTGAACCCTCGCGGCGTACAGATACGCAGTATTTT,CAISEPSRRTDTQYF
-,many,TRBJ2-7,TRBV27,TGTGCCAGCAGTTCCTACCTTCCGGGCCCCACCAAAGTCCGCGAGCAGTACTTC,CASSSYLPGPTKVREQYF
-,-,TRBJ2-1,TRBV24-1,TGTGCCACCAGGGGGGGACTCAACAATGAGCAGTTCTTC,CATRGGLNNEQFF
-,many,TRBJ2-5,TRBV29-1,TGCAGCGTTGTGCCAGAAGAGACCCAGTACTTC,CSVVPEETQYF
-,many,TRBJ1-1,TRBV6-5,TGTGCCAGCAGAGAGATGAACACTGAAGCTTTCTTT,CASREMNTEAFF
-,many,TRBJ2-2,TRBV15,TGTGCCACCAGCAGAGGTTCTAGTCAACACACCGGGGAGCTGTTTTTT,CATSRGSSQHTGELFF
TRBD1,many,TRBJ2-1,TRBV5-5,TGTGCCAGCAGCCCGACAGGGGTCGGGAACAATGAGCAGTTCTTC,CASSPTGVGNNEQFF
TRBD2,-,TRBJ2-1,TRBV7-6,TGTGCCAGCAGCTTAGCGCTATGGCTAGCGGAATCCTACAATGAGCAGTTCTTC,CASSLALWLAESYNEQFF
-,many,TRBJ2-5,TRBV12-3/TRBV12-4,TGTGCCAGCAGTCCTAAAGAGACCCAGTACTTC,CASSPKETQYF
-,many,TRBJ2-5,TRBV10-2,TGCGCCAGCAGTGAAATGGTAGGAGCAGAGACCCAGTACTTC,CASSEMVGAETQYF
-,-,TRBJ2-2,TRBV19,TGTGCCAGTAGTATAGAGGGGCGCGGAACCGGGGAGCTGTTTTTT,CASSIEGRGTGELFF
TRBD1,many,TRBJ1-2,TRBV5-5,TGTGCCAGCAGCAAAAATCCGGGACAGACTAACTATGGCTACACCTTC,CASSKNPGQTNYGYTF
TRBD2,many,TRBJ2-7,TRBV6-1,TGTGCCAGCAGGACTAGCGGAGCCGATTCCTACGAGCAGTACTTC,CASRTSGADSYEQYF
TRBD2,many,TRBJ2-1,TRBV10-1,TGCGCCAGCAGTCCCACTAGCGGAGCCCGCTCCTACAATGAGCAGTTCTTC,CASSPTSGARSYNEQFF
-,many,TRBJ2-4,TRBV7-2,TGTGCCAGCAGTGGGGGATGGGCCAAAAACATTCAGTACTTC,CASSGGWAKNIQYF
TRBD2,-,TRBJ2-5,TRBV6-5,TGTGCCAGCAGTTACCGCGGGTCAGCGGGAGAAGAGACCCAGTACTTC,CASSYRGSAGEETQYF
-,many,TRBJ2-4,TRBV20-1,TGCAGTGCCCGTAAACGTCTCGGGGGAAAAACTCTAGCCAAAAACATTCAGTACTTC,CSARKRLGGKTLAKNIQYF
TRBD2,many,TRBJ2-1,TRBV5-6,TGTGCCAGCAGCCCGAAACTGACTAGCGGGAAGCGGGATGAGCAGTTCTTC,CASSPKLTSGKRDEQFF
-,many,TRBJ2-7,TRBV5-1,TGCGCCAGCAGCCTAAGACCGCCCTCCCAGACCTACGAGCAGTACTTC,CASSLRPPSQTYEQYF
-,many,TRBJ2-2,TRBV10-3,TGTGCCATCAGTTGGACGGAGAACACCGGGGAGCTGTTTTTT,CAISWTENTGELFF
-,many,TRBJ2-1,TRBV29-1,TGCAGCGCCACGGCCCCCCATGAGCAGTTCTTC,CSATAPHEQFF
TRBD1,-,TRBJ2-1,TRBV29-1,TGCAGCGTTGAAGCAGGGGGTCAAGGATTAAATGAGCAGTTCTTC,CSVEAGGQGLNEQFF
TRBD1,many,TRBJ2-5,TRBV11-2,TGTGCCAGCAGCGACCGGGACAGGGTTGGGGAGACCCAGTACTTC,CASSDRDRVGETQYF
TRBD1,-,TRBJ1-1,TRBV20-1,TGCAGTGCTAGCCGGGACAGGGGGCAGAATGAAGTTTTCTTT,CSASRDRGQNEVFF
-,many,TRBJ2-3,TRBV27,TGTGCCAGCAGTTTCTCGGATACGCAGTATTTT,CASSFSDTQYF
-,many,TRBJ2-1,TRBV5-1,TGCGCCAGCAGCTTTCTAGCTAGGTCAAACAATGAGCAGTTCTTC,CASSFLARSNNEQFF
TRBD2,many,TRBJ2-3,TRBV5-4,TGTGCCAGCAGGGACCAGCGGGAGAGCACAGATACGCAGTATTTT,CASRDQRESTDTQYF
-,many,TRBJ1-4,TRBV20-1,TGCAGTGGTACGAATCAGGGGTTGGAGGAAAAACTGTTTTTT,CSGTNQGLEEKLFF
-,many,TRBJ1-4,TRBV12-3/TRBV12-4,TGTGCCAGCAGTTTCGGGTCAACTAATGAAAAACTGTTTTTT,CASSFGSTNEKLFF
-,many,TRBJ1-6,TRBV7-9,TGTGCCAGCAGCTTAGACAGTTCACCCCTCCACTTT,CASSLDSSPLHF
-,many,TRBJ1-3,TRBV7-8,TGTGCCAGCAGCACCAGGGGCTCTGGAAACACCATATATTTT,CASSTRGSGNTIYF
-,many,TRBJ2-3,TRBV5-1,TGCGCCAGCAGCTACTCGACTGGCACTAGCACAGATACGCAGTATTTT,CASSYSTGTSTDTQYF
-,many,TRBJ2-7,TRBV29-1,TGCAGCGTTGAAGGGGCTAGGGGGGGGGGCTACGAGCAGTACTTC,CSVEGARGGGYEQYF
-,many,TRBJ1-2,TRBV5-6,TGTGCCAGCAGCCCGGGACACAATGGCTACACCTTC,CASSPGHNGYTF
TRBD1,many,TRBJ2-7,TRBV6-2/TRBV6-3,TGTGCCAGCAGGGCAACAGGGGCTTACGAGCAGTACTTC,CASRATGAYEQYF
TRBD1,many,TRBJ2-3,TRBV19,TGTGCCAGTAGTACCCTCGCAGGGGGCGGGGATACGCAGTATTTT,CASSTLAGGGDTQYF
-,many,TRBJ2-1,TRBV12-3/TRBV12-4,TGTGCCAGCAGTGCTCAAATTATTGCCGCCAATGAGCAGTTCTTC,CASSAQIIAANEQFF
-,-,TRBJ2-2,TRBV20-1,TGCAGTGCTAGAGATCACACCGGGGAGCTGTTTTTT,CSARDHTGELFF
-,many,TRBJ2-7,TRBV30,TGTGCCTGGAGTGTATCCAGGGCCGAGCAGTACTTC,CAWSVSRAEQYF
-,many,TRBJ2-1,TRBV27,TGTGCCAGCAGTACGGTCCCGGCGAGCTCCTACAATGAGCAGTTCTTC,CASSTVPASSYNEQFF